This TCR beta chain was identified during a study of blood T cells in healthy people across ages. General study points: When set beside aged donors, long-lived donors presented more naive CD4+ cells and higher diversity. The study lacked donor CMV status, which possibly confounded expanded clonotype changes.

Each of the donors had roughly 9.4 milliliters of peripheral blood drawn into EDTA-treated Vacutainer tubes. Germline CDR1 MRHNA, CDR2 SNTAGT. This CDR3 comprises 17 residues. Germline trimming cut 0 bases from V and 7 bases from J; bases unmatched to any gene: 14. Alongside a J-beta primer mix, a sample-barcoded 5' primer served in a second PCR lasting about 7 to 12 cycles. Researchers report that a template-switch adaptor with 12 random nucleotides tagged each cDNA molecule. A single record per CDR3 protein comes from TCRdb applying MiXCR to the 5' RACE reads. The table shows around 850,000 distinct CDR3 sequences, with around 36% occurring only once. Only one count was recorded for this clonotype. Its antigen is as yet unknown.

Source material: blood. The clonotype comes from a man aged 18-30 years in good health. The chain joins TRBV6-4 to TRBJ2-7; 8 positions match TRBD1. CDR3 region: CASSDSPTGEKGNEQYF. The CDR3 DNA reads TGTGCCAGCAGTGACTCACCGACAGGGGAGAAGGGGAATGAGCAGTACTTC.